This T cell receptor (beta chain) was recovered during a study of T cell repertoires in cytomegalovirus infection. Background on the study: Public TCR beta signatures indicated both CMV infection and matching HLA type.

TCRdb itself ran the reads through MiXCR, one entry per CDR3 protein. Of over 250,000 distinct CDR3 sequences listed, roughly a quarter are singletons. This clonotype is medium-sized by share. Its antigen remains unknown. Whole-study results and caveats: HLA-C-restricted CMV-specific TCR beta clonotypes were dominant in the ex vivo response.

Unmatched junction bases numbered 4, after V lost 2 bases and J lost 8 bases. CDR1 and CDR2 (germline): SGHVS, FQNEAQ. This CDR3 has 14 residues. The sequence came from a human donor in good health (CMV status not recorded). Some clones in this sample may be carry-over from other donors' samples. The chain joins TRBV7-8 to TRBJ2-1, with 9 bases lining up with TRBD1. Material for sequencing was PBMCs. The CDR3 loop is CASSLTQGADEQFF. DNA of the CDR3: TGTGCCAGCAGCTTAACACAGGGGGCGGATGAGCAGTTCTTC.